This TCR beta chain was captured by sequencing in a study of CD8 T cells in Susac syndrome. The patients who served as multiple sclerosis controls were treatment-naive and had stable or active relapsing-remitting disease that fulfilled the revised McDonald criteria. Both CD4+ and CD8+ T cells were negatively isolated, and TEMRA cells underwent FACS enrichment. Random hexamers were used to reverse transcribe roughly 0.45 to 1 ug of RNA. Amplification of TCR beta CDR3 across 54 Vbeta and 13 Jbeta was performed with immunoSEQ multiplex PCR. TCRdb recomputed calls from the immunoSEQ multiplex PCR reads with MiXCR, one row per CDR3 protein. Here the sample spans 200,000 or so distinct CDR3 sequences, 90% to 95% being singletons. The receptor was derived from a human donor with multiple sclerosis. Sequencing was done on a sample of CD4+ T cells from PBMCs.

The CDR3: CASSQSNSPLHF. The CDR3, as DNA: TGTGCCAGCAGTCAATCTAATTCACCCCTCCACTTT. The gene calls are TRBV27 and TRBJ1-6, with D uncertain. V lost 5 bases, J lost 6 bases, and 5 bases lay in between. The germline CDR1 and CDR2 sequences are MNHEY and SMNVEV (reference sequence). The CDR3 contains 12 residues.